What follows is one T cell receptor beta chain and its context. The antigen it binds to is not known. Base-call qualities are not available, and no considerably larger clone is one nucleotide away. The label giving this sample's time point can be read as: baseline before first vaccination. The vaccinee samples were drawn from two UK trials, COV001 and COV002, one of which was a single-blind randomized controlled phase 2/3 trial testing AZD1222 (ChAdOx1 nCoV-19) in healthy adults. For TCRbeta chain sequencing, PBMC samples from trial participants were taken at day 0 and at day 28 after the second dose. These data belong to a study of T cell responses to AZD1222 COVID-19 vaccine (dated by TCRdb to 2020 to 2022). Background for the entire study: AZD1222 recipients whose second dose came at about 4 weeks and those whose second dose came at about 12 weeks were combined into one group, since spike-specific TCR depth and breadth did not differ between the two schedules. TCR sequencing covered some 240 trial participants: about 210 given two doses of AZD1222 and some 25 given two doses of MenACWY control vaccine. Trial participants were enrolled by age into 18-55, 56-69 and 70-plus year subgroups, with roughly 160, 29 and 62 TCR-sequenced participants respectively. Results the study describes overall, beyond this receptor: The 56-69-year group was small, and its depth increase did not reach significance, likely because of low power. Conclusions about previously exposed vaccinees were limited because only 5 or 6 AZD1222 recipients were SARS-CoV-2 seropositive at baseline. Nearly half of unique spike-specific TCRs reportedly recognized epitopes outside regions mutated in the B.1.351 and B.1.1.7 variants. Because no day 14 peak-response samples were available, repertoires were characterized only after the peak T cell response. The vaccine-associated CD4 TCRs covered the entire spike protein, and the dominant responses fell in regions 160-218 and 743-854. Participants were mostly white British, with more females than males. The authors suggested clonal diversity may have been underestimated. Spike-specific TCR breadth and depth rose significantly after two AZD1222 doses compared with day 0 and with MenACWY recipients.

CDR1 and CDR2, looked up from the germline V gene, are SGHNT and YENEEA. CDR3 length: 13 amino acids, cysteine to phenylalanine. The read is trimmed to its CDR3 DNA, 39 bases read in frame from base 1. Compared with germline, V lacks 5 bases and J lacks 8 bases; bases without a gene match: 6. The CDR3 regions of human TCRbeta chains were analyzed by immunosequencing. The original pipeline was this. Repertoire TCRs were matched against a reference library of SARS-CoV-2-specific TCRs generated with the MIRA antigen-specificity platform. Breadth was defined as the fraction of unique TCRs that were SARS-CoV-2-associated, and depth was defined as the fraction of total T cells that were SARS-CoV-2-associated. Using the MIRA data, every spike-specific TCR was mapped to the spike region that the TCR reacted to and assigned to either a CD4 or a CD8 class. Log10-transformed breadth and depth values were compared by one-way ANOVA with Sidak's multiple comparisons tests. TCRdb obtained this table from immuneACCESS and retained in-frame rearrangements with V and J assigned. These tables miss some clones; where compared with another copy, unresolved V genes account for less than half of the shortfall, and the remainder is unexplained. Clonal size and the V and J genes are those of that table, whereas D and trimming came from the DNA. Recorded for this sample are 120,000 to 150,000 clones; 88% of them occurred a single time. Of the sample, roughly 16% falls within the top ten clones.

Sequencing used peripheral blood, obtained on day 0 of AZD1222 vaccination. This sequence uses TRBV11-3 and TRBJ2-1; TRBD1 lines up with 7 middle nucleotides. This clonotype was sampled from an adult in good health. The CDR3 reads CASSPPGQYEQFF. The nucleotide sequence is given as TGTGCCAGCAGCCCACCGGGACAGTATGAGCAGTTCTTC.